Below, 15 T cell receptor beta chains from the same sample are listed, as sequenced in a study of Tregs in tolerant kidney transplant recipients. The method was immunoSEQ multiplex PCR; TCRdb's version includes in-frame clones alone and lacks a portion of them. Of 50,000 to 85,000 clones in the sample, more than 90% were seen once. The sequencing used CD8+ T cells from blood, collected before the transplant. The receptors were gathered from a human donor who received a combined kidney and bone marrow transplant.

V and J are TRBV14 and TRBJ2-3; TRBD2 matches 10 bases. The V gene end was trimmed by 6 bases and the J gene end by 5 bases; junction bases not matched to a gene: 8. The CDR3 is 15 amino acids. The V gene's germline CDR1 is SGHDN and CDR2 FVKESK. The CDR3 region is CASSPYLAGVDTQYF. CDR3 bases: TGTGCCAGCAGTCCCTACCTAGCGGGAGTAGATACGCAGTATTTT.

The V and J genes are TRBV7-9 and TRBJ2-7, with 8 bases fitting TRBD1. Losses at the gene ends were 4 bases for V and 5 bases for J; bases not matched to a gene: 7. This CDR3 has 14 residues. Per germline, CDR1 SEHNR and CDR2 FQNEAQ (reference sequence). The CDR3 region has the DNA TGTGCCAGCAGCTCCCAGGACAGGGATCACGAGCAGTACTTC. This encodes CASSSQDRDHEQYF. Full variable domain (outside the CDR3, taken from reference TRBV7-9 and TRBJ2-7): DTGVSQNPRHKITKRGQNVTFRCDPISEHNRLYWYRQTLGQGPEFLTYFQNEAQLEKSRLLSDRFSAERPKGSFSTLEIQRTEQGDSAMYLCASSSQDRDHEQYFGPGTRLTVT.

The chain combines TRBV7-3 with TRBJ2-1, with 8 bases fitting TRBD1. The V and J ends lost 5 bases and 6 bases, in that order; junction bases with no gene match: 3. Per germline, CDR1 SGHTA and CDR2 FQGTGA. The CDR3 spans 13 residues. The CDR3 region is CASSAGTGNEQFF. The CDR3 DNA reads as TGTGCCAGCAGCGCAGGGACAGGCAATGAGCAGTTCTTC.

Comments on this clone: Other DNA sequences within the sample encode an identical CDR3. This rearrangement joins TRBV6-4 to TRBJ1-6; no clear D. CDR3 size: 15 residues. The V gene's germline CDR1 is MRHNA and CDR2 SNTAGT. V lost 6 bases and J 0 bases, leaving 9 bases between the germline ends. The CDR3 region is CASRSSSSYNSPLHF. CDR3 in DNA: TGTGCCAGCAGATCATCTAGCTCCTATAATTCACCCCTCCACTTT.

The chain is built from TRBV29-1 and TRBJ1-2; no firm D call. The CDR3 runs to 11 residues. Germline CDR1 reads SQVTM; CDR2 reads ANQGSEA. Trimming took 4 bases from V and 6 from J, leaving 9 bases between them. The CDR3 DNA reads TGCAGCGTTGCCGAGTCCGATGGCTACACCTTC. Translation gives CSVAESDGYTF. The full variable domain, its missing parts supplied by reference TRBV29-1 and TRBJ1-2, is SAVISQKPSRDICQRGTSLTIQCQVDSQVTMMFWYRQQPGQSLTLIATANQGSEATYESGFVIDKFPISRPNLTFSTLTVSNMSPEDSSIYLCSVAESDGYTFGSGTRLTVV.

The rearrangement joins TRBV9 to TRBJ1-6; no definite D call. Germline values: CDR1 SGDLS, CDR2 YYNGEE. CDR3 length: 15 amino acids. Trimming stripped 0 bases from V and 8 bases from J, with 12 bases between. The DNA for the CDR3 is TGTGCCAGCAGCGTAGTGCCGGGTTTGGATTCACCCCTCCACTTT. This translates into CASSVVPGLDSPLHF.

This chain links TRBV27 with TRBJ1-6; TRBD1 agrees at 7 bases. The CDR3 is 15 amino acids. Trimming at V came to 3 bases and at J to 9 bases, leaving 8 bases not matched to a gene. Germline V lookup: CDR1 MNHEY, CDR2 SMNVEV (reference sequence). CDR3 in amino acids: CASSLWQGVRSPLHF. The CDR3 bases are TGTGCCAGCAGTTTGTGGCAGGGGGTACGTTCACCCCTCCACTTT.

The chain employs TRBV11-2 and TRBJ2-2, with 9 bases aligning to TRBD2. J lost 9 bases, V lost 5 bases, and 13 bases had no gene match. Germline V gene lookup returns CDR1 SGHAT and CDR2 FQNNGV. CDR3 length: 16 residues. CDR3 loop: CASSLGASGDYRELFF. CDR3 sequence (DNA): TGTGCCAGCAGCCTCGGGGCTAGCGGGGATTATAGGGAGCTGTTTTTT.

The chain combines TRBV14 with TRBJ2-3; unclear D gene. The CDR3 is made up of 16 amino acids. V lost 2 bases and J lost 6, with 18 bases in between. Looked up from germline, CDR1 is SGHDN and CDR2 is FVKESK. The CDR3 DNA reads as TGTGCCAGCAGCCAACTCCTACTCGGGTCGCCGGATACGCAGTATTTT. Protein sequence: CASSQLLLGSPDTQYF.

The chain employs TRBV30 and TRBJ1-2; TRBD1 is a possible D gene (5 bases). V was shortened by 4 bases and J by 4 bases, with 13 bases between the two germline ends. There are 13 residues in the CDR3. The germline gives CDR1 GTSNPN, CDR2 SVGIG (reference sequence). This chain's CDR3 is CAWTATASYGYTF. In DNA form, the CDR3 reads TGTGCCTGGACCGCGACAGCCAGCTATGGCTACACCTTC.

The genes are TRBV6-1 and TRBJ2-3; 12 bases line up with TRBD2. V lost 4 bases, J lost 4 bases, and 0 bases stayed unmatched. The CDR3 loop spans 14 amino acids. In germline, CDR1 is MNHNS, CDR2 SASEGT. In nucleotides, the CDR3 is TGTGCCAGCAGTGGACTAGCGGGAGCAGATACGCAGTATTTT. As protein: CASSGLAGADTQYF.

The chain has TRBV30 and TRBJ1-2, with 7 bases lining up with TRBD1. Looked up from germline, CDR1 is GTSNPN and CDR2 is SVGIG (reference sequence). The CDR3 is 14 residues long. Trimming cost V 2 bases and J 6 bases; bases outside gene matches: 9. As DNA, the CDR3 is TGTGCCTGGAGTCCCGGGGACAGCCGAGATGGCTACACCTTC. Amino acid sequence: CAWSPGDSRDGYTF.

J is TRBJ2-1 and V is TRBV7-6, with D perhaps TRBD2 (6 bases). The germline V gene has CDR1 SGHVS and CDR2 FNYEAQ. The CDR3 length is 16 residues. Trimming stripped 1 base from V and 0 bases from J, with 10 bases between. CDR3 sequence (DNA): TGTGCCAGCAGCTTAGTAGCGGCCAGCTCCTACAATGAGCAGTTCTTC. This codes for CASSLVAASSYNEQFF.

A word on this clone: Distinct nucleotide sequences in the sample also encode this CDR3. The chain joins TRBV7-6 to TRBJ1-6; D may be TRBD1 (5 bases). CDR1 is SGHVS and CDR2 is FNYEAQ in the germline V gene. Deletions cut 2 bases from V and 0 bases from J, with 14 bases between. The CDR3 loop spans 18 amino acids. The CDR3 DNA reads as TGTGCCAGCAGCTTAAGCGGGGGAGGGAGCTCCTATAATTCACCCCTCCACTTT. Amino acid sequence: CASSLSGGGSSYNSPLHF.

The chain links TRBV4-2 to TRBJ1-6; D may be TRBD1 (6 bases). V lost 0 bases, J lost 10 bases, and 13 bases lay in between. The CDR3 spans 15 residues. Looked up from germline, CDR1 is LGHNA and CDR2 is YNFKEQ. The chain's CDR3 is CASSQEGGARSPLHF. CDR3 bases: TGTGCCAGCAGCCAAGAAGGGGGGGCTAGATCACCCCTCCACTTT.